The 13 T cell receptor beta chains below come from one sample, sequenced in a study of CD8 T cells in Susac syndrome. Random hexamers were used to reverse transcribe about 0.5 to 1 ug of RNA. MiXCR was run by TCRdb on the immunoSEQ multiplex PCR reads, yielding one entry per CDR3 protein. The repertoire holds approximately 190,000 distinct CDR3 sequences, with more than 90% as singletons. Sequenced input: CD4+ T cells from PBMCs. All receptors derive from a human donor with Susac syndrome.

The chain joins TRBV3-1 to TRBJ2-6; unclear D gene. Between the trimmed V and J ends, which lost 2 bases and 4 bases, there was a span of 3 bases. This CDR3 has 13 residues. Germline V lookup: CDR1 LGHDT, CDR2 YNNKEL (reference sequence). CDR3 bases: TGTGCCAGCAGCCAACCAGGGGCCAACGTCCTGACTTTC. Residues: CASSQPGANVLTF.

The rearrangement links TRBV5-1 to TRBJ1-1; D gene ambiguous. The CDR3 is made up of 14 amino acids. V gave up 3 bases and J gave up 2 bases, with 11 bases separating them. Germline V gene lookup returns CDR1 SGHRS and CDR2 YFSETQ. This CDR3 reads CASSSLGPNTEAFF. CDR3 coding DNA: TGCGCCAGCAGCTCCTTAGGCCCCAACACTGAAGCTTTCTTT.

The chain uses TRBV20-1 and TRBJ2-1, with D possibly matching TRBD1 (6 bases). V lost 5 bases and J lost 2, with 13 bases in between. Germline CDR1 reads DFQATT; CDR2 reads SNEGSKA (reference sequence). The CDR3 consists of 14 residues. The CDR3 DNA is TGCAGTGCTCCTGGACAGAACCCCTACAATGAGCAGTTCTTC. Translated: CSAPGQNPYNEQFF.

This chain uses TRBV12-3 or TRBV12-4 with TRBJ1-1; D call uncertain. The ends were cut back, 6 bases at V and 2 bases at J, with 13 bases in the middle. This CDR3 has 14 amino acids. CDR3 DNA sequence: TGTGCCAGCAGCCCCCCAATCCGAAACACTGAAGCTTTCTTT. The encoded protein is CASSPPIRNTEAFF.

The chain links TRBV29-1 to TRBJ2-5; D is uncertain. The germline gives CDR1 SQVTM, CDR2 ANQGSEA. Trimming stripped 4 bases from V and 9 bases from J, with 18 bases between. CDR3 length: 13 amino acids. The CDR3 nucleotides are TGCAGCGTTGGCGACACCCCGCCGGAGCCCCAGTACTTC. Amino acid sequence: CSVGDTPPEPQYF.

V usage is TRBV4-3 and J usage is TRBJ2-1; D is ambiguous. Germline CDR1 reads LGHNA; CDR2 reads YSLEER. V lost 0 bases, J lost 0 bases, and 6 bases lay in between. The CDR3 sequence is 15 residues long. CDR3 residues: CASSQDGISYNEQFF. As DNA, the CDR3 is TGCGCCAGCAGCCAAGATGGAATCTCCTACAATGAGCAGTTCTTC.

The V and J genes are TRBV12-3 or TRBV12-4 and TRBJ2-1; 8 positions match TRBD2. The CDR3 covers 15 residues. V lost 5 bases, J lost 8 bases, and 11 bases stayed unmatched. CDR3 amino acids: CASSTRSGAGDEQFF. In DNA form, the CDR3 reads TGTGCCAGCAGTACACGTAGCGGGGCCGGGGATGAGCAGTTCTTC.

The chain combines TRBV5-4 with TRBJ1-1; D gene uncertain. V dropped 0 bases and J dropped 7 bases, with 16 bases sitting between them. CDR1 and CDR2 (germline): SGHNT, YYREEE (reference sequence). The CDR3 is 15 amino acids. For the CDR3, the DNA is TGTGCCAGCAGCTTGGCCGGGTTGCTTAGTCGTGAAGCTTTCTTT. Protein: CASSLAGLLSREAFF.

The chain combines TRBV29-1 with TRBJ2-1, with D possibly TRBD2 on 7 matching bases. The CDR3 has 14 amino acids. Germline assignment: CDR1 SQVTM and CDR2 ANQGSEA. Trimming left V 4 bases short and J 6 bases short, with 16 bases between. This CDR3 reads CSVGRSGGFNEQFF. In nucleotides, the CDR3 is TGCAGCGTTGGGAGGTCGGGGGGCTTCAATGAGCAGTTCTTC.

The rearrangement uses TRBV20-1 and TRBJ2-6; D is ambiguous. Germline V gives CDR1 DFQATT, CDR2 SNEGSKA (reference sequence). The CDR3 covers 17 residues. V was clipped by 0 bases and J by 1 base, with 13 bases between them. CDR3 sequence reads: CSARDHGRKSGANVLTF. In nucleotides, the CDR3 is TGCAGTGCTAGAGACCACGGACGGAAATCTGGGGCCAACGTCCTGACTTTC.

This clonotype was detected only once. The chain carries TRBV12-3 or TRBV12-4 and TRBJ1-5; D is possibly TRBD1 (6 bases). Trimming shortened V by 6 bases and J by 8 bases, and 14 bases separated the two germline ends. The CDR3 length is 13 residues. CDR3 DNA sequence: TGTGCCAGCAGCCGGGGGGGCGGGGAGCCCCAGCATTTT. Its translation is CASSRGGGEPQHF.

This chain connects TRBV24-1 to TRBJ1-6; 7 nucleotides match TRBD1. V gave up 11 bases and J gave up 6 bases; unmatched junction bases: 9. CDR1 and CDR2 (germline): KGHDR, SFDVKD. The CDR3 sequence is 14 residues long. CDR3 loop: CARIRDRLNSPLHF. The CDR3 bases are TGTGCCAGGATCCGGGACAGACTTAATTCACCCCTCCACTTT.

This sequence joins TRBV20-1 and TRBJ2-2, with 10 bases that match TRBD2. With 0 bases clipped from V and 6 bases from J, the junction kept 7 bases outside the gene matches. The V gene's germline CDR1 is DFQATT and CDR2 SNEGSKA (reference sequence). The CDR3 has 16 residues. CDR3 residues: CSARDGGTSVAGELFF. Written as DNA, the CDR3 is TGCAGTGCTAGAGATGGGGGGACTAGCGTTGCCGGGGAGCTGTTTTTT.